The present entry profiles one T cell receptor (beta chain) with its context. What it binds is not known. This specimen belongs to a study of blood T cells in healthy people across ages. The second PCR ran about 6 to 11 cycles with a sample-barcoded 5' primer and J-beta primers. CDR3-containing paired-end reads numbering at least 3 million came from each sample. TCRdb reprocessed the 5' RACE reads via MiXCR and lists one record per CDR3 protein. The sample lists some 1.1 million distinct CDR3 sequences; approximately 38% were seen once. Trimming cost V 4 bases and J 5 bases, with 16 bases left between them. The germline V gene has CDR1 SGHRS and CDR2 YFSETQ. The CDR3 has 15 amino acids. Study-wide results and limits: TCR beta diversity, measured per million T cells, fell in a roughly linear way with age. Percentage of naive T cells showed a strong correlation with TCR beta diversity.

The TCR sequence derives from a man younger than 35 in good health. Sequenced input: blood. This chain joins TRBV5-1 and TRBJ2-1; TRBD2 might be the D (5 bases). DNA of the CDR3: TGCGCCAGCAGCCAACTAGAGAGTTCCCACAATGAGCAGTTCTTC. Translation: CASSQLESSHNEQFF.